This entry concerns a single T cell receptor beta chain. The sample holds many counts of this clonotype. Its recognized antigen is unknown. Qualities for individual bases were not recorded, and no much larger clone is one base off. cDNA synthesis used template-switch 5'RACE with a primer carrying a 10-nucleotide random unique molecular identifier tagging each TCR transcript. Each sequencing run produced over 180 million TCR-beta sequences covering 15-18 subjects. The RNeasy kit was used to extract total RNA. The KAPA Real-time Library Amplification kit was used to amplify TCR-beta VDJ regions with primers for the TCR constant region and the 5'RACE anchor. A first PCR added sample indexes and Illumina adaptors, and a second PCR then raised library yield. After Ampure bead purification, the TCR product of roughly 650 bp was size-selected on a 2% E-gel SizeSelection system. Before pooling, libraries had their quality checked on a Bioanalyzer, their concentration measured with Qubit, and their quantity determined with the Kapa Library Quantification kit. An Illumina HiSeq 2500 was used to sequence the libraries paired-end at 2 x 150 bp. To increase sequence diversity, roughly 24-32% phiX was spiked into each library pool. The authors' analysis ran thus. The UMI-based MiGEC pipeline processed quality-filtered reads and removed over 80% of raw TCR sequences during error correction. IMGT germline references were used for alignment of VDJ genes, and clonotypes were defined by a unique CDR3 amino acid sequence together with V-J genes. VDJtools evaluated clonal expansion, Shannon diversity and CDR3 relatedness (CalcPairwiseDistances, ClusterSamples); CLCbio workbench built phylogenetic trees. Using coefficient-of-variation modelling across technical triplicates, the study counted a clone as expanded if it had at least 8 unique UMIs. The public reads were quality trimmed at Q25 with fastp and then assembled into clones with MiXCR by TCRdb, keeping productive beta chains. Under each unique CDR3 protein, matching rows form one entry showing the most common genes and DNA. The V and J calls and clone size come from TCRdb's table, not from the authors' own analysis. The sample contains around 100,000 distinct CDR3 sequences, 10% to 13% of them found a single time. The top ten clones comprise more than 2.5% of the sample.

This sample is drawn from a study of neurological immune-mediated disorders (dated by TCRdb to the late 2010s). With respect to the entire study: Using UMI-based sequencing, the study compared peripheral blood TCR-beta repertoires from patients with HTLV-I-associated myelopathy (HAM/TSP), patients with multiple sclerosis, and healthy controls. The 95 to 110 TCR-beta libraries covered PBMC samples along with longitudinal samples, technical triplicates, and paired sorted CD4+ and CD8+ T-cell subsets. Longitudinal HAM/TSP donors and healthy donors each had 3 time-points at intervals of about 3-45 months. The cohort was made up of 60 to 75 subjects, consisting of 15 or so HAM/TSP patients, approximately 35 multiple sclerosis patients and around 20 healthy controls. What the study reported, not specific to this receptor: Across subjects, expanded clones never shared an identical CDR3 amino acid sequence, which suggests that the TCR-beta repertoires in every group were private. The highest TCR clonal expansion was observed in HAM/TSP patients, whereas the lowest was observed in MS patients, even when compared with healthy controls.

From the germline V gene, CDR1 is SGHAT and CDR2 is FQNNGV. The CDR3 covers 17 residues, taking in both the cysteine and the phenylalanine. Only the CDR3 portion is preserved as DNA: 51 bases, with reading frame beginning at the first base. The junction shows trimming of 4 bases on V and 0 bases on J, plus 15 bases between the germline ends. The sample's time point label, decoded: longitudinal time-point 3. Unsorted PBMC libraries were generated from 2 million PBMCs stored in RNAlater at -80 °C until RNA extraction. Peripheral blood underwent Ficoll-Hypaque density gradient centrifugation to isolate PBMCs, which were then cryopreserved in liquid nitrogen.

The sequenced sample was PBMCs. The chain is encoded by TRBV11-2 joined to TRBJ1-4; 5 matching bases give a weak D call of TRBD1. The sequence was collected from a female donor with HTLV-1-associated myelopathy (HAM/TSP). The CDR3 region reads CASSSYRGFATNEKLFF. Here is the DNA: TGTGCCAGCAGCTCCTACCGGGGGTTCGCAACTAATGAAAAACTGTTTTTT.